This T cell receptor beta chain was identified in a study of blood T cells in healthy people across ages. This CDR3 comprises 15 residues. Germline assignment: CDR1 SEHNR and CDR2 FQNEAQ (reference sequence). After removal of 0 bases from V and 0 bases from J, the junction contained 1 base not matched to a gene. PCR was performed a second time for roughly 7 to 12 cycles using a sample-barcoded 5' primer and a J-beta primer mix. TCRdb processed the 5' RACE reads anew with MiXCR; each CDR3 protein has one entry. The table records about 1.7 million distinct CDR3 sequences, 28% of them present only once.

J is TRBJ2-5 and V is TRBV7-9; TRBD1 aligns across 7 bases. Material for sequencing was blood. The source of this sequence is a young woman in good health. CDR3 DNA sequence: TGTGCCAGCAGCTTAGCGCAGGGGGACCAAGAGACCCAGTACTTC. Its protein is CASSLAQGDQETQYF.